This TCR beta chain was found in a study of metastatic and nonmetastatic thyroid tumors. This clone was picked up many times. Deletions cut 5 bases from V and 6 bases from J, with 7 bases between. This CDR3 has 11 residues. The germline V gene has CDR1 LGHNA and CDR2 YSLEER. Thyroid surgery was preceded by no treatment in any patient. Using MiXCR, TCRdb reanalyzed the PCR reads. The repertoire includes 25,000 to 35,000 clones, 25% of them detected once, and approximately 8.5% sits in the top ten. Sequences were obtained from blood. This rearrangement joins TRBV4-3 to TRBJ1-2; D is unclear. The sequence derives from a female donor with papillary thyroid cancer or a benign thyroid nodule (not recorded which). Some clones in this sample may be carry-over from other donors' samples. CDR3 loop: CASSSPNGYTF. The CDR3 coding sequence is TGCGCCAGCAGCTCGCCTAATGGCTACACCTTC.